This T cell receptor beta chain was recorded in a study of blood T cell repertoires in COVID-19. Study details: PBMCs, B-cell-depleted T cells, or T cells were the source of the cDNA or gDNA that made up the material.

Per the original data handling: Amplification of reference gene primers provided the estimated nucleated cell counts. The repertoire was sequenced with immunoSEQ multiplex PCR; TCRdb's copy has only in-frame clones and lacks some. V, J and clone size are taken as reported in that table, and D and trimming were inferred from the DNA itself. The table shows a few hundred thousand clones, with around 85% occurring only once. This CDR3 has 15 residues. V gave up 0 bases and J gave up 6 bases, with 12 bases separating them. Germline V CDR1 and CDR2: LGHNA, YNFKEQ. The chain recombines TRBV4-2 with TRBJ1-5, with no clear D. The sequence was collected from a man aged 80 or over with acute or convalescent COVID-19. What was sequenced was peripheral blood. The CDR3 nucleotides are TGTGCCAGCAGCCAAGATCGTCGCGGCTTTCAGCCCCAGCATTTT. This codes for CASSQDRRGFQPQHF.